Listed below are T cell receptor beta chains from one sample, sequenced in a study of vaccination and CD4 T cells after COVID-19. TCRdb used MiXCR to reprocess the PCR reads, holding one entry per CDR3 protein. In the table there are 18,000 or so distinct CDR3 sequences, more than 55% of which are singletons. No antigen has been assigned to these receptors. The sequenced sample was CD4+ T cells from blood, cultured in vitro. These receptors originate from a human donor who had recovered from COVID-19. The CDR3 runs from the conserved cysteine through the conserved F or W. Fields, in order: CDR3 length, J gene, V gene, clone size, CDR3 protein. Rows may omit the clone size; those that give it use once, few, many or a size class.

13,TRBJ2-1,TRBV19,NA,CASSIGVWDEQFF
15,TRBJ2-3,TRBV28,NA,CASNPAGTYTDTQYF
14,TRBJ1-6,TRBV27,NA,CASRDSRGNSPLHF
14,TRBJ2-7,TRBV6-5,NA,CASSSWTGSNEQYF
14,TRBJ1-6,TRBV23-1,NA,CASTEGASRSPLHF
16,TRBJ2-3,TRBV7-8,NA,CASSVTSGWGPDTQYF
13,TRBJ2-1,TRBV27,few,CASRPNLAPKQFF
15,TRBJ1-1,TRBV19,few,CASSDRLLRTTEAFF
13,TRBJ2-2,TRBV5-1,once,CASSGDLNGELFF
16,TRBJ2-4,TRBV27,NA,CASSLKTDTFKNIQYF
14,TRBJ1-1,TRBV6-1,NA,CASSKDTLRTEAFF
16,TRBJ2-2,TRBV27,NA,CASRAWSGVRTGELFF
12,TRBJ2-5,TRBV20-1,NA,CSAPTGRETQYF
15,TRBJ2-7,TRBV6-1,NA,CASSAGTGGSYEQYF
15,TRBJ1-5,TRBV20-1,NA,CSAGGYSNSNQPQHF
15,TRBJ2-3,TRBV19,NA,CASSATEGLTDTQYF
15,TRBJ1-1,TRBV12-5,NA,CASGLPRGLRTEAFF
17,TRBJ2-1,TRBV24-1,NA,CATSDPSNGQGDNEQFF